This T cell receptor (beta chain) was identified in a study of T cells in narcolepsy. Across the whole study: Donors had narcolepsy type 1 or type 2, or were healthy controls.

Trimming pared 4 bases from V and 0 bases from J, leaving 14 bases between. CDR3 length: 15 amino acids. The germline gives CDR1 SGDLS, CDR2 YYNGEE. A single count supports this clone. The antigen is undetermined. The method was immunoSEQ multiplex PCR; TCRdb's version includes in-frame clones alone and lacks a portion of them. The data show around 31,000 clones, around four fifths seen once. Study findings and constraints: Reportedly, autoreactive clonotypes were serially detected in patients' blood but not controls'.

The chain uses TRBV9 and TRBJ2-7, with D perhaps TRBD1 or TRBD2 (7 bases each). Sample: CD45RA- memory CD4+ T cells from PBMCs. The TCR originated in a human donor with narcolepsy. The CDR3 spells CASSPRGGYSYEQYF. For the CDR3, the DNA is TGTGCCAGCAGCCCCAGGGGGGGATACTCCTACGAGCAGTACTTC.